The sequence of this TCR gamma chain was determined in a study of γδ T cells in repeated Plasmodium falciparum infection. Gammadelta T cells were flow-sorted from PBMC into Vgamma9/Vdelta2+ and Vdelta2-negative populations for bulk analysis. TRG and TRD sequences were obtained from every sorted gammadelta sample. TCRdb fed the multiplex PCR reads to CATT. The sample has more than 4,500 gamma-chain clones, 3% to 3.5% seen once. This clone was seen at least ten times. The V gene's germline CDR1 is GITISATS and CDR2 ISYDGTV (reference sequence). The CDR3 totals 17 residues. Trimming removed 2 bases from V and 5 bases from J; junction bases left unmatched: 18.

The material sequenced was gamma-delta T cells from blood. This rearrangement joins TRGV9 to TRGJ1 or TRGJ2. The J gene comes from matching the DNA to germline here; TCRdb lacks it. The sequence was obtained from a pool of human donors (malaria-infected and uninfected, not separated). Written as DNA, the CDR3 is TGTGCCTTGTGGGAGGCCTATCGTCCGAATTTTCATTATAAGAAACTCTTT. Translated, it gives CALWEAYRPNFHYKKLF.